This is a list of T cell receptor beta chains from one sample in a study of cytomegalovirus exposure and HLA in healthy donors. TCRdb keeps only in-frame clones here, not all; method: immunoSEQ multiplex PCR. The sample consists of roughly 150,000 clones, approximately 80% of them appearing once. Material for sequencing was PBMCs. These receptors were obtained from a woman between 40 and 50 years old in good health and CMV-seronegative. Each CDR3 is given without its conserved first and last residue. The D gene is left open where the match is weak.

v_call,d_call,cdr3_aa
TRBV30,-,AWSANGAHGYT
TRBV28,TRBD1,ASSRGQLDTQY
TRBV7-3,-,ASSLFMTQSTDTQY
TRBV27,TRBD1,ASSHGTGGTEAF
TRBV4-3,TRBD1,ASSRGDRGRDEQF
TRBV7-3,-,ASSLTPGDEQF
TRBV6-4,TRBD2,ASSDQDGRGTDTQY
TRBV6-1,TRBD2,ASRRGGSSLYEQY
TRBV19,TRBD2,ASSKTSGMRDTQY
TRBV11-1,-,ASRPYASGELF
TRBV28,TRBD1,ASRTTGTATYEQY
TRBV7-2,-,ASSPSGTDTQY
TRBV28,-,ATSRQYGYT
TRBV28,-,ANSRTGGDGELF
TRBV2,TRBD2,ASSPSGVGTGELF
TRBV11-3,-,ASSRGTPQLGETQY
TRBV28,-,ASSFPGTYQPQH
TRBV27,TRBD1,ASLPGQGGAQNSPLH
TRBV25-1,-,ASSEQKAYEQY